These 7 T cell receptor beta chains were all obtained from the same sample, sequenced in a study of cytomegalovirus exposure and HLA in healthy donors. The study ran its PCR with 60 Vbeta and 13 Jbeta primers. Libraries were prepared by immunoSEQ multiplex PCR; TCRdb keeps only in-frame clonotypes and omits some of them. The sample contains about 72,000 clones, around 82% of which appear only once. Material: PBMCs. The receptors derive from a man aged 40-49 years in good health and CMV-seronegative.

This sequence joins TRBV4-2 and TRBJ2-1; possible D gene TRBD2, 5 bases. CDR3 length: 15 residues. The V gene's germline CDR1 is LGHNA and CDR2 YNFKEQ. Trimming took 2 bases from V and 3 from J, leaving 11 bases between them. CDR3 in DNA: TGTGCCAGCAGCCAACTGAGGGCTGACTACAATGAGCAGTTCTTC. Residues: CASSQLRADYNEQFF.

In the case of this clone: At one end the junction does not follow the germline gene, possibly because of a read error. The rearrangement joins TRBV7-9 to TRBJ1-2; possibly TRBD1 for D (6 bases). Germline V gives CDR1 SEHNR, CDR2 FQNEAQ (reference sequence). The CDR3 runs to 15 residues. For the CDR3, the DNA is TGTTCCAGCAGCTCGTCGTCGACAGGCGTCTATGGCTACACCTTC. This gives the protein CSSSSSSTGVYGYTF.

The V gene is TRBV27, the J gene TRBJ2-7; D is perhaps TRBD1 (5 bases). V was shortened by 7 bases and J by 4 bases, with 17 bases between the two germline ends. The CDR3 spans 14 residues. The germline CDR1 and CDR2 sequences are MNHEY and SMNVEV (reference sequence). The CDR3 region is CASTRIGALYEQYF. The CDR3 DNA sequence: TGTGCCAGCACCCGGATAGGGGCCCTATACGAGCAGTACTTC.

The DNA for the CDR3 is TGTGCCAGCTCCCCCGGGACAGGGCCTAAAGGGGCTGAAGCTTTCTTT. Residues: CASSPGTGPKGAEAFF. The rearrangement joins TRBV18 to TRBJ1-1; 9 positions agree with TRBD1. The junction had 14 bases not matched to a gene; V was cut back by 6 bases and J by 6 bases. The CDR3 has 16 amino acids. Germline assignment: CDR1 KGHSH and CDR2 LQKENI.

The chain employs TRBV27 and TRBJ2-1; 8 nucleotides align to TRBD1. The CDR3 length is 13 residues. Looked up from germline, CDR1 is MNHEY and CDR2 is SMNVEV (reference sequence). V was clipped by 5 bases and J by 15 bases; unmatched bases: 12. CDR3 in amino acids: CASSPGGQGLWFF. The CDR3 DNA reads TGTGCCAGCAGTCCGGGCGGACAGGGACTCTGGTTCTTC.

The rearrangement joins TRBV6-6 to TRBJ1-6; D unclear. Germline-derived CDR1 and CDR2 are MNHNY and SVGAGI (reference sequence). V gave up 11 bases and J gave up 10 bases, with 15 bases separating them. CDR3 length equals 12 residues. CDR3 sequence (DNA): TGTGCCGGCCGGGGAACGGGGTCACCCCTCCACTTT. This translates into CAGRGTGSPLHF.

The sample holds one count of this clone. The rearrangement uses TRBV9 and TRBJ2-3; 7 bases are shared with TRBD1. Germline V gene sequence: CDR1 SGDLS, CDR2 YYNGEE. CDR3 size: 14 residues. Trimming cost V 3 bases and J 3 bases; bases outside gene matches: 4. The CDR3 DNA reads TGTGCCAGCAGCGCGGGACAGACTACAGATACGCAGTATTTT. Its protein product is CASSAGQTTDTQYF.